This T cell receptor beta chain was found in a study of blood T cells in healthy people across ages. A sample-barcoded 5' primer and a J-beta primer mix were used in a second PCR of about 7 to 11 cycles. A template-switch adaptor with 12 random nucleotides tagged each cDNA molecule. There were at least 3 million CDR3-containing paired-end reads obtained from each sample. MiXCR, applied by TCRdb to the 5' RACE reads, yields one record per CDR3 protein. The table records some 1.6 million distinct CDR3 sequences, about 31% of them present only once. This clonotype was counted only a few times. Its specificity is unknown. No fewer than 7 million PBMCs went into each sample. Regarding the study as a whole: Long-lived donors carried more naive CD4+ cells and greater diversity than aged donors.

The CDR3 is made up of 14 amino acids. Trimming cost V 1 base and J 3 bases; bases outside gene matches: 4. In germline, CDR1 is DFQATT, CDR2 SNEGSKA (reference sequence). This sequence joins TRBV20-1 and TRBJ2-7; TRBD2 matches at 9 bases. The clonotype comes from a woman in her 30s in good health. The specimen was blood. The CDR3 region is CSARVAGGNYEQYF. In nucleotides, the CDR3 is TGCAGTGCTAGAGTTGCGGGGGGGAACTACGAGCAGTACTTC.